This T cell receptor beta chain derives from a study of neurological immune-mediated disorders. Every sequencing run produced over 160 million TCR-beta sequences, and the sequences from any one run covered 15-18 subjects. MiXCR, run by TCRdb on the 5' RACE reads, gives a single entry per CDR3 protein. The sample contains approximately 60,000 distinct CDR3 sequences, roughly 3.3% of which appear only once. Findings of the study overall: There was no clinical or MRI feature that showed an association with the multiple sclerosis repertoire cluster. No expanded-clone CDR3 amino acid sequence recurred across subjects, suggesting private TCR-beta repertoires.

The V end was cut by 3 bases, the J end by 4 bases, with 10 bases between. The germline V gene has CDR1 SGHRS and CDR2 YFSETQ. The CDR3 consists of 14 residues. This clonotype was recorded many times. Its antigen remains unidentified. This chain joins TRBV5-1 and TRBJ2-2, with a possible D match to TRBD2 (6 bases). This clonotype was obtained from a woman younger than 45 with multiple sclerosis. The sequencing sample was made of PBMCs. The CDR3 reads CASSSSTSTGELFF. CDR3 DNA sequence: TGCGCCAGCAGCTCCTCGACTAGCACCGGGGAGCTGTTTTTT. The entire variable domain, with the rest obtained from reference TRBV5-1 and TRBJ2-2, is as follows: KAGVTQTPRYLIKTRGQQVTLSCSPISGHRSVSWYQQTPGQGLQFLFEYFSETQRNKGNFPGRFSGRQFSNSRSEMNVSTLELGDSALYLCASSSSTSTGELFFGEGSRLTVL.